The 5 T cell receptor beta chains given below trace back to one sample, sequenced in a study of blood T cell repertoires in COVID-19. Profiling relied on immunoSEQ multiplex PCR, and the TCRdb table lists in-frame clones only, not all of them. The data show about 59,000 clones, more than 60% seen once. Sequenced input: peripheral blood. These receptors came from a human donor in a cohort sampled during active COVID-19.

J is TRBJ2-7 and V is TRBV4-2; D not resolved. The CDR3 spans 16 residues. V was trimmed by 0 bases and J by 4 bases, leaving 16 bases between them. Germline loops: CDR1 LGHNA, CDR2 YNFKEQ. The CDR3 DNA follows: TGTGCCAGCAGCCAAGATCTGGATAGCCCACTGTACGAGCAGTACTTC. Protein product: CASSQDLDSPLYEQYF.

The chain links TRBV7-2 to TRBJ2-7; D not certain. V lost 1 base and J 3 bases, leaving 7 bases between the germline ends. Germline CDR1 SGHTA, CDR2 FQGNSA. The CDR3 loop spans 13 amino acids. CDR3 sequence (DNA): TGTGCCAGCAGCTTAGGGCTCCACTACGAGCAGTACTTC. Its protein product is CASSLGLHYEQYF. Filled out from reference TRBV7-2 and TRBJ2-7, the complete variable domain reads GAGVSQSPSNKVTEKGKDVELRCDPISGHTALYWYRQSLGQGLEFLIYFQGNSAPDKSGLPSDRFSAERTGGSVSTLTIQRTQQEDSAVYLCASSLGLHYEQYFGPGTRLTVT.

This chain joins TRBV6-2 or TRBV6-3 and TRBJ1-2; D gene uncertain. Germline V CDR1 and CDR2: MNHEY, SVGEGT. The CDR3 is 15 amino acids. The V end lost 2 bases, the J end lost 4 bases, and 14 bases lay between the germline ends. CDR3 in amino acids: CASSYLGSVGYGYTF. The CDR3 DNA reads as TGTGCCAGCAGTTACCTGGGGAGCGTTGGCTATGGCTACACCTTC.

The chain joins TRBV7-2 to TRBJ2-4, with D possibly TRBD2 on 6 matching bases. The CDR3 is made up of 17 amino acids. The ends were cut back, 3 bases at V and 1 base at J, with 16 bases in the middle. Germline assignment: CDR1 SGHTA and CDR2 FQGNSA. The CDR3 nucleotides are TGTGCCAGCAGCTTCAGAAGCGGGCCTGGGGCCAAAAACATTCAGTACTTC. Translated: CASSFRSGPGAKNIQYF.

The chain employs TRBV7-9 and TRBJ2-3; TRBD2 matches 9 bases. Germline CDR1 reads SEHNR; CDR2 reads FQNEAQ (reference sequence). This CDR3 comprises 15 residues. The ends lost 4 bases at V and 4 bases at J; junction bases unmatched: 6. The CDR3 region is CASSWREGPADTQYF. CDR3 sequence (DNA): TGTGCCAGCAGCTGGCGGGAGGGCCCGGCAGATACGCAGTATTTT.